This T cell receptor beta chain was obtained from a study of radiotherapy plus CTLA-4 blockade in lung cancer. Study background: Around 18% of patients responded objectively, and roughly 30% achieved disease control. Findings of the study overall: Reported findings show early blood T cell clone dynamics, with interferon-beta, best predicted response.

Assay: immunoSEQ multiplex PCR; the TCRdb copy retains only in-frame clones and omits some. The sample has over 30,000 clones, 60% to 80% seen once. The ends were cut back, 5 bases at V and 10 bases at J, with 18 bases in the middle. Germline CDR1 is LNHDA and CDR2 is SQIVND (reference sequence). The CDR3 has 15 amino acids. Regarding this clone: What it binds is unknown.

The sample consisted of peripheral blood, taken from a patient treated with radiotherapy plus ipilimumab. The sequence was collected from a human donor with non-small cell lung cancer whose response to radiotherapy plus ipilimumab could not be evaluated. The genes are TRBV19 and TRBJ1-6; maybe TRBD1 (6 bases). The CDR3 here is CASSSSATGSSPLHF. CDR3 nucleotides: TGTGCCAGTAGTTCCTCGGCCACAGGGTCCTCACCCCTCCACTTT.